This T cell receptor (beta chain) was captured by sequencing in a study of blood T cell repertoires in COVID-19. The Seattle patients joined while their infection was active and were tracked longitudinally afterward. CDR1 is SGHNT and CDR2 is YENEEA in the germline V gene. V lost 3 bases and J lost 2; bases outside the gene matches: 1. The CDR3 spans 14 residues. Libraries were prepared by immunoSEQ multiplex PCR; TCRdb keeps only in-frame clonotypes and omits some of them. The table has 200,000 to 250,000 clones, approximately 86% seen once. The chain combines TRBV11-3 with TRBJ2-4; the match to TRBD2 covers 7 bases. The source is a woman aged 45-59 years with COVID-19, enrolled during active disease. The specimen sequenced was peripheral blood. CDR3 sequence (DNA): TGTGCCAGCAGCTTCGGGGGGACCAAAAACATTCAGTACTTC. The encoded protein is CASSFGGTKNIQYF.